This entry features one T cell receptor beta chain sequence. Antigen specificity is unknown. The data originate from a study of T cell repertoires in cytomegalovirus infection. Across the study: HLA-C-restricted CMV epitopes, recently identified, and well-studied HLA-B-restricted ones were used by the study. Overall study results and limits: The response measured ex vivo was dominated by TCR beta clonotypes (HLA-C-restricted and CMV-specific). CMV carriers with the relevant HLA were identified by cumulative public TCR beta family frequency.

This CDR3 has 15 residues. Trimming removed 6 bases at V and 0 bases at J, with 14 bases between. Looked up from germline, CDR1 is SNHLY and CDR2 is FYNNEI. TCRdb re-derived calls from the reads in MiXCR, one entry per CDR3 protein. The sample has about 310,000 distinct CDR3 sequences; more than 20% are singletons. The chain joins TRBV2 to TRBJ1-1; possibly TRBD1 for D (6 bases). The starting material was cultured PBMCs, obtained from culture after CMV antigen stimulation. The clonotype was recovered from a human donor in good health (CMV status not recorded). Some clones in this sample may be carry-over from other donors' samples. The CDR3 coding sequence is TGTGCCAGCAGGAGGGGGGGTAGAATGAACACTGAAGCTTTCTTT. It yields the protein CASRRGGRMNTEAFF.